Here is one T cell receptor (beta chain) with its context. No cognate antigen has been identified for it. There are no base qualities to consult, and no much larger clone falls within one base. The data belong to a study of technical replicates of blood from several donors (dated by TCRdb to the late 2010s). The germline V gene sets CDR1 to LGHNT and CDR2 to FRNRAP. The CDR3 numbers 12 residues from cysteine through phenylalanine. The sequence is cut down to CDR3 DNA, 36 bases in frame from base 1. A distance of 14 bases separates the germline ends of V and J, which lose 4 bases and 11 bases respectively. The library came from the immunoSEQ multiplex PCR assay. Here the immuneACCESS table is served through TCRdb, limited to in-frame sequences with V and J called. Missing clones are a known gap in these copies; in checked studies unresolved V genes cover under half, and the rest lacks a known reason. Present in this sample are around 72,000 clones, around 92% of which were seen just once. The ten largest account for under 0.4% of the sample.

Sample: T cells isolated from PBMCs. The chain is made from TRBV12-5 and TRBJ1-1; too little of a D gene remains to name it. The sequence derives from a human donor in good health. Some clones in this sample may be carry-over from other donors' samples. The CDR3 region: CASGSTGVRAFF. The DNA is TGTGCTAGTGGTTCCACCGGGGTGAGGGCTTTCTTT.